This is a list of T cell receptor beta chains from one sample in a study of CD8+ T cells in alopecia areata. Method: immunoSEQ multiplex PCR; TCRdb's copy keeps in-frame clones and lacks some. The repertoire includes 160,000 or so clones, roughly 58% of them detected once, and 16% sits in the top ten. Material: CD4+ T cells sorted from blood, obtained between weeks 55 and 65, from a patient treated with tofacitinib. These receptors were taken from a human donor with alopecia areata. CDR3s include the opening cysteine and the closing phenylalanine or tryptophan. The order of the fields is clone size, D gene, J gene, V gene, CDR3 protein, CDR3 DNA. The D gene is left open where the match is weak. Size values are once, few and many counts, or a class for expanded clones, and some rows have none.

NA | NA | TRBJ1-6 | TRBV2 | CASTGDNSPLHF | TGTGCCAGCACAGGGGATAATTCACCCCTCCACTTT
few | NA | TRBJ1-1 | TRBV5-1 | CASSLDVRPEAFF | TGCGCCAGCAGCTTGGATGTGCGCCCTGAAGCTTTCTTT
NA | NA | TRBJ1-4 | TRBV30 | CAWSGRREQFLDEKLFF | TGTGCCTGGAGTGGTCGGAGGGAGCAATTTCTCGATGAAAAACTGTTTTTT
NA | NA | TRBJ2-3 | TRBV19 | CASSMGSTDTQYF | TGTGCCAGTAGTATGGGGAGCACAGATACGCAGTATTTT
NA | NA | TRBJ2-2 | TRBV20-1 | CSVLVGGELFF | TGCAGCGTACTAGTGGGCGGGGAGCTGTTTTTT
NA | NA | TRBJ2-2 | TRBV29-1 | CSVNANTGELFF | TGCAGCGTTAACGCGAACACCGGGGAGCTGTTTTTT
NA | NA | TRBJ2-2 | TRBV29-1 | CSVERWGTGELFF | TGCAGCGTTGAGAGGTGGGGTACCGGGGAGCTGTTTTTT
NA | NA | TRBJ2-5 | TRBV6-6 | CASSYPGPTQETQYF | TGTGCCAGCAGTTACCCCGGGCCTACCCAAGAGACCCAGTACTTC
NA | NA | TRBJ2-7 | TRBV7-2 | CASSSGDEQYF | TGTGCCAGCAGCTCAGGGGACGAGCAGTACTTC
NA | NA | TRBJ1-2 | TRBV7-9 | CASSLRGSHGYTF | TGTGCCAGCAGCTTACGAGGCTCTCACGGCTACACCTTC
few | NA | TRBJ1-2 | TRBV7-8 | CASSSDIYGYTF | TGTGCCAGCAGCTCCGACATTTATGGCTACACCTTC
NA | TRBD1 | TRBJ2-5 | TRBV7-9 | CASSLQGEETQYF | TGTGCCAGCAGCTTGCAGGGGGAAGAGACCCAGTACTTC
NA | TRBD1 | TRBJ1-2 | TRBV6-5 | CASSSSGTGLNYGYTF | TGTGCCAGCAGTTCTTCCGGGACAGGCCTTAACTATGGCTACACCTTC
few | TRBD1 | TRBJ2-1 | TRBV4-1 | CASSPRDRGRGEQFF | TGCGCCAGCAGCCCACGGGACAGGGGACGAGGGGAGCAGTTCTTC
NA | TRBD1 | TRBJ2-7 | TRBV19 | CASIGTGDSYEQYF | TGTGCCAGTATTGGGACAGGGGACTCCTACGAGCAGTACTTC
NA | NA | TRBJ2-1 | TRBV5-1 | CATTLSPEGEQFF | TGCGCCACCACGCTCTCCCCGGAAGGTGAGCAGTTCTTC
NA | NA | TRBJ1-3 | TRBV30 | CAWSAPRVGNTIYF | TGTGCCTGGAGTGCCCCCAGGGTCGGCAACACCATATATTTT
NA | NA | TRBJ2-3 | TRBV6-6 | CASSSGRGLADTQYF | TGTGCCAGCAGCTCAGGGAGGGGGCTCGCAGATACGCAGTATTTT
NA | NA | TRBJ1-2 | TRBV2 | CASRQLGANYGYTF | TGTGCCAGCAGACAATTGGGGGCTAACTATGGCTACACCTTC
NA | NA | TRBJ2-7 | TRBV2 | CASRPPDRLSYEQYF | TGTGCCAGCAGACCTCCGGACAGACTTAGCTACGAGCAGTACTTC
NA | NA | TRBJ2-5 | TRBV14 | CASSPTAGVQGETQYF | TGTGCCAGCAGCCCAACCGCTGGCGTTCAGGGGGAGACCCAGTACTTC
NA | NA | TRBJ1-6 | TRBV6-5 | CASSPPLHF | TGTGCCAGTTCCCCACCCCTCCACTTT
few | TRBD1 | TRBJ1-1 | TRBV29-1 | CSVAPGQGVTEAFF | TGCAGCGTTGCCCCAGGACAGGGGGTTACTGAAGCTTTCTTT
NA | NA | TRBJ2-1 | TRBV7-6 | CASSSTRVGNEQFF | TGTGCCAGCAGCTCCACTCGGGTGGGGAATGAGCAGTTCTTC
NA | NA | TRBJ2-5 | TRBV18 | CASSPLMGWQSSEETQYF | TGTGCCAGCTCACCATTAATGGGCTGGCAGAGCTCCGAAGAGACCCAGTACTTC
few | NA | TRBJ1-1 | TRBV29-1 | CSVVRVSTEAFF | TGCAGCGTTGTCAGGGTGAGCACTGAAGCTTTCTTT
NA | NA | TRBJ2-2 | TRBV4-2 | CASSDRGLGTGELFF | TGTGCCAGCAGTGATCGGGGGTTAGGCACCGGGGAGCTGTTTTTT
NA | NA | TRBJ1-6 | TRBV28 | CASSRDPRELYSPLHF | TGTGCCAGCAGTCGAGACCCCCGGGAGCTCTATTCACCCCTCCACTTT
few | NA | TRBJ2-5 | TRBV18 | CASSPGETQYF | TGTGCCAGCTCACCAGGGGAGACCCAGTACTTC
few | NA | TRBJ1-2 | TRBV19 | CASSIGGTDYGYTF | TGTGCCAGTAGTATTGGGGGCACTGACTATGGCTACACCTTC
once | TRBD1 | TRBJ2-4 | TRBV5-1 | CASSLDGDRTDIQYF | TGCGCCAGCAGCTTGGACGGGGACAGGACGGACATTCAGTACTTC
few | NA | TRBJ1-1 | TRBV29-1 | CSVGVLGSTEAFF | TGCAGCGTTGGGGTGTTGGGGAGCACTGAAGCTTTCTTT
few | NA | TRBJ2-1 | TRBV4-2 | CASSQDVASSSYNEQFF | TGTGCCAGCAGCCAAGATGTGGCGTCTTCTTCCTACAATGAGCAGTTCTTC
NA | TRBD1 | TRBJ1-4 | TRBV9 | CASSVGSGGEKLFF | TGTGCCAGCAGCGTAGGTTCAGGGGGTGAAAAACTGTTTTTT
NA | TRBD2 | TRBJ2-1 | TRBV5-6 | CASSPIGGGIVIEQFF | TGTGCCAGCAGCCCAATAGGCGGGGGGATTGTGATTGAGCAGTTCTTC
NA | NA | TRBJ1-5 | TRBV4-1 | CASSQGQSNQPQHF | TGCGCCAGCAGCCAAGGACAGAGCAATCAGCCCCAGCATTTT
NA | NA | TRBJ1-2 | TRBV29-1 | CSVDHYGYTF | TGCAGCGTTGACCACTATGGCTACACCTTC